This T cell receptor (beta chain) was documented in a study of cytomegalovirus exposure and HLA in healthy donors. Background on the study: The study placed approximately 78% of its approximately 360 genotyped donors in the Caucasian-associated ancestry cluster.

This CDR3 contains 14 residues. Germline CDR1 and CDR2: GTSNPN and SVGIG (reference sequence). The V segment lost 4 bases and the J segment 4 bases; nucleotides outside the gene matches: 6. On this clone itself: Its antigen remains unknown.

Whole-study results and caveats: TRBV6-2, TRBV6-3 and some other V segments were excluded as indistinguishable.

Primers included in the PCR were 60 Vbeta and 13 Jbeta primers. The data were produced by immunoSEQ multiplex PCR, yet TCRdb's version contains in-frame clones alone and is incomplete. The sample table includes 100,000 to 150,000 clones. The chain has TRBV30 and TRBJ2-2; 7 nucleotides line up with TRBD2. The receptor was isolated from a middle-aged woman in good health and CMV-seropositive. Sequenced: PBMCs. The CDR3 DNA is TGTGCCTGGAAGGCGGGAGTTGCCACCGGGGAGCTGTTTTTT. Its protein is CAWKAGVATGELFF. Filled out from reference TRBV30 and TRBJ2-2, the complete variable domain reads SQTIHQWPATLVQPVGSPLSLECTVEGTSNPNLYWYRQAAGRGLQLLFYSVGIGQISSEVPQNLSASRPQDRQFILSSKKLLLSDSGFYLCAWKAGVATGELFFGEGSRLTVL.